This TCR beta chain was retrieved from a study of blood T cell repertoires in COVID-19. This table comes from immunoSEQ multiplex PCR, and its TCRdb copy is limited to in-frame clones, with some not included. The sample consists of hundreds of thousands of clones, approximately 90% of them appearing once. This CDR3 is 14 amino acids long. Trimming removed 7 bases from V and 3 bases from J; junction bases left unmatched: 5. Germline V lookup: CDR1 MDHEN, CDR2 SYDVKM. This sequence was found in a man aged 45-65 years who had been exposed to COVID-19. The specimen was PBMCs or T cells enriched from blood (not recorded which). The gene calls are TRBV28 and TRBJ1-5, with 8 positions matching TRBD1. The CDR3 sequence: CASMGQAYNQPQHF. The CDR3 DNA reads TGTGCCAGCATGGGACAGGCCTACAATCAGCCCCAGCATTTT.